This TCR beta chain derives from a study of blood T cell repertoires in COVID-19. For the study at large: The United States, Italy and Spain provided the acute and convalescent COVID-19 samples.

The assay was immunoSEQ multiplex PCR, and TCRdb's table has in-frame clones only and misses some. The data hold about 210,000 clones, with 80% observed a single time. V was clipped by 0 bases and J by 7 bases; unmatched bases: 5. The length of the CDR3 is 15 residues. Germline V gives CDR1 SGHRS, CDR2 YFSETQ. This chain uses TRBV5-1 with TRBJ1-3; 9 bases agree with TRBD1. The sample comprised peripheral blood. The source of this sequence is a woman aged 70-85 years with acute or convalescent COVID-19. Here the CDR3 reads CASSLDRGQWNTIYF. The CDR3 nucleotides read TGCGCCAGCAGCTTGGACAGGGGGCAATGGAACACCATATATTTT.